These T cell receptor beta chains were read from a single sample in a study of blood T cell repertoires in COVID-19. Method: immunoSEQ multiplex PCR; TCRdb's copy keeps in-frame clones and lacks some. The profile shows tens of thousands of clones, 65% to 80% of them singletons. The sample consisted of peripheral blood. All receptors derive from a man between 65 and 85 years old with acute or convalescent COVID-19. Both conserved end residues are part of each CDR3. D genes are given only for firm matches. Clone size is stated in some rows and not others, as once, few, many or a class when expanded.

TRBV2,TRBJ1-5,-,-,CASRRDQPQHF,TGTGCCAGCAGGAGAGATCAGCCCCAGCATTTT
TRBV5-4,TRBJ1-2,once,-,CASGDSGEGYTF,TGTGCCAGCGGGGACTCCGGGGAGGGCTACACCTTC
TRBV28,TRBJ1-6,-,-,CASSSLLSSYNSPLHF,TGTGCCAGCAGTTCTCTCCTGAGCTCCTATAATTCACCCCTCCACTTT
TRBV6-6,TRBJ1-1,-,-,CASSKDSQAFF,TGTGCCAGCAGTAAGGACAGCCAAGCTTTCTTT
TRBV28,TRBJ1-4,-,TRBD1,CASSRGQVYEKLFF,TGTGCCAGCAGCCGGGGACAGGTCTATGAAAAACTGTTTTTT
TRBV20-1,TRBJ1-2,-,-,CSASPDSHYGYTF,TGCAGTGCTAGTCCCGACAGCCACTATGGCTACACCTTC
TRBV23-1,TRBJ2-7,few,TRBD1,CASSQSRDREAYEQYF,TGCGCCAGCAGTCAATCGAGGGACAGGGAGGCCTACGAGCAGTACTTC
TRBV5-1,TRBJ2-1,-,TRBD2,CASSAAGGAYNEQFF,TGCGCCAGCTCCGCCGCGGGGGGTGCCTACAATGAGCAGTTCTTC
TRBV11-2,TRBJ2-7,once,-,CASSFPDRAYEQYF,TGTGCCAGCAGCTTTCCCGACAGAGCCTACGAGCAGTACTTC
TRBV28,TRBJ1-1,-,TRBD1,CASSLTRGPPMNTEAFF,TGTGCCAGCAGTTTAACCAGGGGGCCACCTATGAACACTGAAGCTTTCTTT
TRBV18,TRBJ1-6,-,-,CASSSENSPLHF,TGTGCCAGCTCATCTGAGAATTCACCCCTCCACTTT
TRBV6-1,TRBJ1-5,-,TRBD1,CASSELDRDGQPQHF,TGTGCCAGCAGTGAACTCGACAGGGATGGTCAGCCCCAGCATTTT
TRBV7-9,TRBJ1-1,-,-,CASTEANTEAFF,TGTGCCAGCACGGAAGCGAACACTGAAGCTTTCTTT
TRBV5-1,TRBJ2-3,-,TRBD2,CASSLEGSGGARADTQYF,TGCGCCAGCAGCTTGGAAGGTAGCGGGGGGGCGAGGGCAGATACGCAGTATTTT
TRBV11-2,TRBJ1-6,-,-,CASSLGGGTSPLHF,TGTGCCAGCAGCTTAGGGGGAGGGACTTCACCCCTCCACTTT
TRBV6-5,TRBJ2-2,-,TRBD1,CASSRMGDSTGELFF,TGTGCCAGCAGCAGGATGGGGGACAGTACCGGGGAGCTGTTTTTT
TRBV7-9,TRBJ1-1,few,TRBD1,CASSSGTVNTEAFF,TGTGCCAGCAGCTCCGGGACAGTGAACACTGAAGCTTTCTTT
TRBV29-1,TRBJ2-7,-,TRBD2,CSVLTSGGYEQYF,TGCAGCGTGCTGACTAGCGGGGGCTACGAGCAGTACTTC
TRBV11-1,TRBJ1-1,-,TRBD1,CASSLAYRDRVAEAFF,TGTGCCAGCAGCTTAGCGTACCGGGACAGGGTGGCTGAAGCTTTCTTT
TRBV2,TRBJ2-7,once,-,CASSDAGDYEQYF,TGTGCCAGCAGTGATGCTGGAGACTACGAGCAGTACTTC
TRBV10-3,TRBJ1-1,-,-,CAISEAKQGYEAFF,TGTGCCATCAGTGAGGCGAAGCAGGGTTATGAAGCTTTCTTT
TRBV28,TRBJ2-7,-,-,CASSDGFEYEQYF,TGTGCCAGCAGTGACGGGTTTGAATACGAGCAGTACTTC
TRBV5-6,TRBJ1-6,-,-,CASSLGTDYSPLHF,TGTGCCAGCAGCTTGGGGACGGACTATTCACCCCTCCACTTT
TRBV20-1,TRBJ2-2,-,-,CSASSQMNTGELFF,TGCAGTGCTAGTTCCCAGATGAACACCGGGGAGCTGTTTTTT
TRBV29-1,TRBJ2-2,-,TRBD2,CSARLAGVDGELFF,TGCAGCGCCAGACTAGCGGGGGTCGACGGGGAGCTGTTTTTT
TRBV7-2,TRBJ2-1,-,-,CASSLAGQIYNEQFF,TGTGCCAGCAGCTTGGCGGGACAGATCTACAATGAGCAGTTCTTC
TRBV20-1,TRBJ1-6,-,-,CSASWERGNSPLHF,TGCAGTGCTAGTTGGGAACGGGGTAATTCACCCCTCCACTTT
TRBV5-1,TRBJ1-6,-,-,CASSLSGGSSALHF,TGCGCCAGCAGCTTGTCTGGGGGGAGTTCAGCCCTCCACTTT
TRBV2,TRBJ1-1,-,-,CAKGGGRTAEAFF,TGTGCAAAGGGTGGGGGCCGAACGGCTGAAGCTTTCTTT
TRBV27,TRBJ2-5,-,-,CASSAGQETQYF,TGTGCCAGCAGCGCCGGGCAAGAGACCCAGTACTTC
TRBV28,TRBJ2-1,-,-,CASNAGYNEQFF,TGTGCCAGCAACGCGGGGTACAATGAGCAGTTCTTC
TRBV5-1,TRBJ2-3,-,TRBD1,CASSADRGRDTQYF,TGCGCCAGCAGCGCCGACAGGGGAAGGGATACGCAGTATTTT
TRBV5-1,TRBJ2-5,few,-,CASSLQGPQETQYF,TGCGCCAGCAGCCTCCAGGGGCCCCAAGAGACCCAGTACTTC
TRBV10-3,TRBJ1-5,-,-,CAISGEGPLNQPQHF,TGTGCCATCAGTGGGGAGGGGCCTCTAAATCAGCCCCAGCATTTT
TRBV3-1/TRBV3-2,TRBJ2-3,few,TRBD2,CASSLTTSGLSDTQYF,TGTGCCAGCAGCCTCACGACTAGCGGACTATCAGATACGCAGTATTTT
TRBV4-1,TRBJ1-6,few,-,CASSQVSSSPLHF,TGCGCCAGCAGCCAAGTTTCGAGTTCACCCCTCCACTTT
TRBV6-5,TRBJ2-3,-,TRBD2,CASSRGGTSTDTQYF,TGTGCCAGCAGCCGGGGGGGAACTAGCACAGATACGCAGTATTTT
TRBV5-5,TRBJ2-1,-,-,CASSFGLLYDNEQFF,TGTGCCAGCAGCTTCGGACTACTTTACGACAATGAGCAGTTCTTC
TRBV3-1/TRBV3-2,TRBJ2-7,-,-,CASTGIGNEQYF,TGTGCCAGCACAGGGATTGGCAACGAGCAGTACTTC
TRBV7-8,TRBJ1-2,-,-,CASSLGGESGYTF,TGTGCCAGCAGCTTGGGAGGGGAGAGTGGCTACACCTTC
TRBV5-1,TRBJ2-7,-,TRBD1,CASSQDRSSYEQYF,TGCGCCAGCAGCCAGGACAGGAGCTCCTACGAGCAGTACTTC
TRBV13,TRBJ1-6,-,TRBD1,CASSPRTGSPLHF,TGTGCCAGCAGCCCTCGGACAGGATCACCCCTCCACTTT
TRBV29-1,TRBJ1-1,-,-,CSVVEGRGEAFF,TGCAGCGTTGTGGAGGGGCGGGGTGAAGCTTTCTTT
TRBV2,TRBJ2-5,-,TRBD1,CASRTGQGVGETQYF,TGTGCCAGCAGAACGGGACAGGGGGTAGGAGAGACCCAGTACTTC
TRBV29-1,TRBJ1-2,-,-,CSVEDPNF,TGCAGCGTTGAAGACCCCAACTTC
TRBV5-1,TRBJ1-4,-,-,CASSLAHGEKLFF,TGCGCCAGCAGCTTGGCCCATGGCGAAAAACTGTTTTTT
TRBV27,TRBJ2-5,-,TRBD1,CASRRQGAQETQYF,TGTGCCAGCAGAAGACAGGGGGCGCAGGAGACCCAGTACTTC
TRBV3-1/TRBV3-2,TRBJ2-5,-,-,CASSPSLGETQYF,TGTGCCAGCAGCCCCTCTCTGGGCGAGACCCAGTACTTC
TRBV5-1,TRBJ1-2,-,-,CASSLGADYGYTF,TGCGCCAGCAGCTTGGGGGCAGACTATGGCTACACCTTC
TRBV5-4,TRBJ2-1,-,-,CASSLDRNSGNEQFF,TGTGCCAGCAGCTTGGATCGGAATAGCGGCAATGAGCAGTTCTTC
TRBV6-4,TRBJ1-1,-,-,CASKESGDVTEAFF,TGTGCCAGCAAGGAGTCAGGGGATGTAACTGAAGCTTTCTTT
TRBV5-1,TRBJ1-2,-,-,CASRREGSRGYTF,TGCGCCAGCCGCCGGGAGGGGTCGCGTGGCTACACCTTC
TRBV7-3,TRBJ1-2,-,-,CASSLQGGSYGYTF,TGTGCCAGCAGCTTACAGGGTGGCTCCTACGGCTACACCTTC
TRBV6-5,TRBJ2-2,-,-,CASSHRAGNTGELFF,TGTGCCAGCAGCCACCGAGCGGGGAACACCGGGGAGCTGTTTTTT
TRBV5-1,TRBJ1-3,-,-,CASSPGFTGNTIYF,TGCGCCAGCAGCCCAGGGTTCACTGGAAACACCATATATTTT
TRBV16,TRBJ2-1,once,-,CASSPQPGTYNEQFF,TGTGCCAGCAGCCCACAACCAGGAACTTACAATGAGCAGTTCTTC
TRBV3-1/TRBV3-2,TRBJ2-3,few,-,CASSRTTGLRTQYF,TGTGCCAGCAGCCGAACGACAGGTCTGCGAACGCAGTATTTT